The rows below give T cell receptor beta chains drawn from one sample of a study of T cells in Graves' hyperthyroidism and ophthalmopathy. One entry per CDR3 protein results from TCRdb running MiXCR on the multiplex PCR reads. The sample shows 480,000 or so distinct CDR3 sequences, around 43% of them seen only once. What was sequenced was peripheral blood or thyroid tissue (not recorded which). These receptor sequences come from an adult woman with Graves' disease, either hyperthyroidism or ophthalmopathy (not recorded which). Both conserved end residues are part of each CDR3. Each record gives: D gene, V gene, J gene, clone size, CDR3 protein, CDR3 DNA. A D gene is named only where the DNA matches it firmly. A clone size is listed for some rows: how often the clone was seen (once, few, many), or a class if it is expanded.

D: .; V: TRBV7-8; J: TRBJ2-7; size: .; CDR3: CASSLGDRLGEQYF; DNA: TGTGCCAGCAGCTTGGGGGATCGGTTGGGGGAGCAGTACTTC
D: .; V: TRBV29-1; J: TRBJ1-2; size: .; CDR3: CSVEGAGVYGYTF; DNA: TGCAGCGTTGAAGGTGCGGGGGTCTATGGCTACACCTTC
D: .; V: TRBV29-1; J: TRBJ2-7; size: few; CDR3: CSVERPGGSYEQYF; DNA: TGCAGCGTAGAGCGACCCGGGGGATCCTACGAGCAGTACTTC
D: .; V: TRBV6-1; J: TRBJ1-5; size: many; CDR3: CASTGHSNQPQHF; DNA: TGTGCCAGCACGGGCCACTCCAATCAGCCCCAGCATTTT
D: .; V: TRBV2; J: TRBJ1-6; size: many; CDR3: CASTVAENSPLHF; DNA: TGTGCCAGCACCGTGGCCGAAAATTCACCCCTCCACTTT
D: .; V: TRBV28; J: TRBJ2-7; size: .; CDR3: CATGGLHEQYF; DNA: TGTGCCACCGGGGGACTGCACGAGCAGTACTTC
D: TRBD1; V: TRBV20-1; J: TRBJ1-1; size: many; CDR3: CSARLMTGVNTEAFF; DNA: TGCAGTGCTAGGTTAATGACAGGGGTGAACACTGAAGCTTTCTTT
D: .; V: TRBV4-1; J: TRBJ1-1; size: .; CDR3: CASSQEWGGEDTEAFF; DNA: TGCGCCAGCAGCCAAGAATGGGGGGGTGAGGACACTGAAGCTTTCTTT
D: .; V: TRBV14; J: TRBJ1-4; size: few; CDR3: CASSDFRVREKLFF; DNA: TGTGCCAGCAGCGACTTCAGGGTTCGTGAAAAACTGTTTTTT
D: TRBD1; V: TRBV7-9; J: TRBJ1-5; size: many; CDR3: CASSHRDRGNQPQHF; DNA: TGTGCCAGCAGCCACCGGGACAGGGGCAATCAGCCCCAGCATTTT
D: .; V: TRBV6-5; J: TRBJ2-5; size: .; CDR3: CASSFRWGETQYF; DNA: TGTGCCAGCAGTTTCCGGTGGGGGGAGACCCAGTACTTC
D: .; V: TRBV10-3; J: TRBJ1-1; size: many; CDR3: CAISEGKTEAFF; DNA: TGTGCCATCAGTGAGGGTAAGACTGAAGCTTTCTTT
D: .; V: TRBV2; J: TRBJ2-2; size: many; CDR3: CASSWAASGELFF; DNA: TGTGCCAGCAGTTGGGCCGCGTCCGGGGAGCTGTTTTTT
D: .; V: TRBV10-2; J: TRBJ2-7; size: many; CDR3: CASSAGLFIYEQYF; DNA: TGCGCCAGCAGTGCGGGATTGTTCATCTACGAGCAGTACTTC
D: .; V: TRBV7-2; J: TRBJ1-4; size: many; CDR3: CAAMRGQGEKLFF; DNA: TGTGCCGCCATGAGGGGCCAGGGTGAAAAACTGTTTTTT